The sequence of this TCR beta chain was determined in a study of cytomegalovirus exposure and HLA in healthy donors. Turning to the study itself: An early data release held tens of millions of unique TCRs from HLA-typed donors. Whole-study results and caveats: Later examination showed HLA-associated TCR beta chains had greater clonal expansion than equally common others. The listing of 150 to 200 TCR beta chains classed them as cytomegalovirus-associated.

This PCR relied on a set of 60 Vbeta primers and 13 Jbeta primers. Measured with immunoSEQ multiplex PCR; TCRdb has only the in-frame clones, and not every one. The table has 100,000 or so clones, around 67% seen once. Germline-derived CDR1 and CDR2 are SGHRS and YFSETQ. The CDR3 consists of 14 residues. V shed 1 base and J shed 1 base, with 8 bases lying between them. Notes on this clone: The antigen is not known.

The receptor's source is a middle-aged man in good health and CMV-seronegative. This chain joins TRBV5-1 and TRBJ1-2, with D unresolved. The source material was PBMCs. The CDR3 reads CASSLTVLNYGYTF. Here the CDR3 DNA reads TGCGCCAGCAGCTTGACAGTTCTTAACTATGGCTACACCTTC.